These 16 T cell receptor beta chains were all obtained from the same sample, sequenced in a study of blood T cell repertoires in COVID-19. Assay used: immunoSEQ multiplex PCR; TCRdb lists only in-frame clones, some missing. Of 200,000 to 250,000 clones listed, approximately 85% are singletons. The sample comprised PBMCs or T cells enriched from blood (not recorded which). The receptors shown here come from a woman between 50 and 59 years old with acute COVID-19.

The chain combines TRBV11-1 with TRBJ1-5, with TRBD1 identical over 7 bases. V was pared by 4 bases and J by 2 bases, with 5 bases of the junction left unmatched. Per the germline V gene, CDR1 is SGHAT and CDR2 is FQDESV (reference sequence). This CDR3 spans 15 amino acids. This CDR3 reads CASSSTGRGNQPQHF. CDR3 bases: TGTGCCAGCAGCTCGACAGGGCGAGGCAATCAGCCCCAGCATTTT.

The genes are TRBV6-4 and TRBJ2-3; 7 bases map to TRBD1. There are 16 residues in the CDR3. The germline gives CDR1 MRHNA, CDR2 SNTAGT. The junction had 9 bases not matched to a gene; V was cut back by 2 bases and J by 4 bases. CDR3 DNA: TGTGCCAGCAGTGACATGGCAGGGGGTATGTCAGATACGCAGTATTTT. It translates to CASSDMAGGMSDTQYF.

The chain recombines TRBV27 with TRBJ1-1; 9 positions agree with TRBD1. Germline assignment: CDR1 MNHEY and CDR2 SMNVEV (reference sequence). Trimming removed 5 bases from V and 9 bases from J; junction bases left unmatched: 7. This CDR3 has 13 amino acids. The CDR3 DNA follows: TGTGCCAGCAGTGAATGGGACAGGGTTAAAGCTTTCTTT. It is translated as CASSEWDRVKAFF.

The rearrangement joins TRBV7-8 to TRBJ2-7; D might be TRBD2 (5 bases). Germline CDR1 and CDR2: SGHVS and FQNEAQ. The CDR3 is 12 amino acids. Trimming left V 5 bases short and J 7 bases short, with 12 bases between. CDR3 loop: CASSLRTGEQYF. CDR3 DNA: TGTGCCAGCAGCCTCCGGACGGGGGAGCAGTACTTC.

The chain joins TRBV5-3 to TRBJ1-2; 10 nucleotides match TRBD1. TRBV5-3 is identified as an open reading frame with a role that is uncertain. The CDR3 length is 13 residues. J was trimmed by 8 bases and V by 3 bases; bases with no gene match: 4. The DNA for the CDR3 is TGTGCCAGAAGCTGGGGGACAGGGGAGGGCTACACCTTC. Its protein is CARSWGTGEGYTF.

The gene calls are TRBV7-2 and TRBJ1-1; 7 bases agree with TRBD1. V lost 4 bases, J lost 4 bases, and 21 bases stayed unmatched. Germline V lookup: CDR1 SGHTA, CDR2 FQGNSA. The CDR3 sequence is 19 residues long. The CDR3 reads CASSSRGMLRGQEGTEAFF. CDR3 in DNA: TGTGCCAGCAGCTCCCGGGGGATGTTGAGGGGGCAAGAGGGCACTGAAGCTTTCTTT. Based on the CDR3 plus reference TRBV7-2 and TRBJ1-1, the full variable domain is GAGVSQSPSNKVTEKGKDVELRCDPISGHTALYWYRQSLGQGLEFLIYFQGNSAPDKSGLPSDRFSAERTGGSVSTLTIQRTQQEDSAVYLCASSSRGMLRGQEGTEAFFGQGTRLTVV.

The chain combines TRBV7-2 with TRBJ1-3; perhaps TRBD1 as D (5 bases). Germline V gives CDR1 SGHTA, CDR2 FQGNSA. Trimming removed 1 base at V and 1 base at J, with 5 bases between. The CDR3 consists of 14 residues. The CDR3 loop is CASSLGTSGNTIYF. In DNA form, the CDR3 reads TGTGCCAGCAGCTTAGGGACATCTGGAAACACCATATATTTT.

V is TRBV7-9 and J is TRBJ1-2; D possibly corresponds to TRBD1 (6 bases). The germline gives CDR1 SEHNR, CDR2 FQNEAQ (reference sequence). Between the trimmed V and J ends, which lost 0 bases and 7 bases, there was a span of 9 bases. This CDR3 comprises 13 residues. The CDR3 sequence: CASSLATGPGYTF. In DNA form, the CDR3 reads TGTGCCAGCAGCTTAGCGACAGGACCTGGCTACACCTTC.

This clone was counted a single time. V is TRBV7-6 and J is TRBJ2-7; 9 nucleotides agree with TRBD1. CDR3 length: 15 residues. With 4 bases clipped from V and 3 bases from J, the junction kept 7 bases outside the gene matches. From germline, CDR1 is SGHVS and CDR2 FNYEAQ. The CDR3 protein is CASSSGQGGIYEQYF. CDR3 nucleotide sequence: TGTGCCAGCAGCTCGGGACAGGGAGGGATCTACGAGCAGTACTTC.

V and J are TRBV27 and TRBJ2-4, with D perhaps TRBD1 (7 bases). Germline loops: CDR1 MNHEY, CDR2 SMNVEV (reference sequence). This CDR3 is built from 16 residues. V shed 7 bases and J shed 0 bases, with 16 bases lying between them. The CDR3 sequence: CASNPAGGIAKNIQYF. The CDR3 DNA follows: TGTGCCAGCAACCCTGCAGGGGGGATAGCCAAAAACATTCAGTACTTC.

This sequence joins TRBV12-3 or TRBV12-4 and TRBJ1-1; D may be TRBD1 (6 bases). Between the trimmed V and J ends, which lost 2 bases and 11 bases, there was a span of 15 bases. The CDR3 contains 13 residues. The CDR3 DNA is TGTGCCAGCAGTTTACCGCCCGACAGGTATGCTTTCTTT. Translating gives CASSLPPDRYAFF.

The V call is TRBV6-5, the J call TRBJ1-2; D is unresolved. This CDR3 has 12 amino acids. The germline V gene has CDR1 MNHEY and CDR2 SVGAGI. V lost 6 bases and J lost 3, with 8 bases in between. The CDR3 loop reads CASSSFDYGYTF. The DNA for the CDR3 is TGTGCCAGCAGCTCGTTCGACTATGGCTACACCTTC.

This chain uses TRBV18 with TRBJ2-5, with 12 bases fitting TRBD1. Losses at the gene ends were 2 bases for V and 7 bases for J; bases not matched to a gene: 2. Germline CDR1 is KGHSH and CDR2 is LQKENI. CDR3 size: 14 residues. The CDR3 DNA follows: TGTGCCAGCTCACCAGGGGACAGGGGGCGGACCCAGTACTTC. The encoded protein is CASSPGDRGRTQYF.

The chain is built from TRBV30 and TRBJ1-5, with 8 bases identical to TRBD1. The junction had 6 bases not matched to a gene; V was cut back by 2 bases and J by 9 bases. Germline CDR1 reads GTSNPN; CDR2 reads SVGIG (reference sequence). The CDR3 covers 13 residues. CDR3 coding DNA: TGTGCCTGGAGTCTGACAGGGGAGGGGCCCCAGCATTTT. Residues: CAWSLTGEGPQHF.

This clone was counted a few times. The rearrangement uses TRBV4-1 and TRBJ1-2; D perhaps matches TRBD1 (5 bases). V lost 1 base and J lost 4, with 7 bases in between. This CDR3 is built from 13 residues. Per germline, CDR1 MGHRA and CDR2 YSYEKL. The CDR3 protein is CASSQGGGYGYTF. The CDR3 coding sequence is TGCGCCAGCAGCCAAGGGGGCGGCTATGGCTACACCTTC.

The chain couples TRBV29-1 to TRBJ1-1; tentatively, D is TRBD1 (6 bases). The CDR3 consists of 14 residues. Germline V gene sequence: CDR1 SQVTM, CDR2 ANQGSEA. Trimming took off 4 bases at V and 3 bases at J, with 15 bases between the two ends. The CDR3 region is CSVAEQGKDTEAFF. DNA of the CDR3: TGCAGCGTTGCCGAACAGGGAAAGGACACTGAAGCTTTCTTT. The full variable domain, with the rest looked up from reference TRBV29-1 and TRBJ1-1, is SAVISQKPSRDICQRGTSLTIQCQVDSQVTMMFWYRQQPGQSLTLIATANQGSEATYESGFVIDKFPISRPNLTFSTLTVSNMSPEDSSIYLCSVAEQGKDTEAFFGQGTRLTVV.